This TCR beta chain derives from a study of beta chain features in type 1 diabetes. Overall study context: Cells sorted and examined across all samples totaled more than 95,000,000.

General study results and limits: Type 1 diabetes patients had moderately but significantly shorter TCRB CDR3s in all four CD4+ subsets. The study left unresolved whether HLA type influences TCRB rearrangement.

The ends lost 3 bases at V and 6 bases at J; junction bases unmatched: 5. This CDR3 has 14 residues. Germline V gene sequence: CDR1 MDHEN, CDR2 SYDVKM. The entirety of the isolated RNA underwent reverse transcription, so expressed TCRB transcripts were sequenced. Naive, central memory and regulatory T cell samples came to a mean of approximately 4 million reads. Data came from immunoSEQ multiplex PCR; TCRdb stores just in-frame clones and leaves some out. Of about 640,000 clones in the sample, approximately 13% were seen once. Worth noting for this clone: Its antigen is undetermined.

This chain connects TRBV28 to TRBJ1-2, with TRBD1 identical over 9 bases. Sequencing was done on a sample of naive CD4+ T cells from blood. The TCR sequence derives from a young man with type 1 diabetes. The chain's CDR3 is CASSFIDRGDGYTF. The DNA of the CDR3 is TGTGCCAGCAGTTTTATCGACAGGGGGGATGGCTACACCTTC.